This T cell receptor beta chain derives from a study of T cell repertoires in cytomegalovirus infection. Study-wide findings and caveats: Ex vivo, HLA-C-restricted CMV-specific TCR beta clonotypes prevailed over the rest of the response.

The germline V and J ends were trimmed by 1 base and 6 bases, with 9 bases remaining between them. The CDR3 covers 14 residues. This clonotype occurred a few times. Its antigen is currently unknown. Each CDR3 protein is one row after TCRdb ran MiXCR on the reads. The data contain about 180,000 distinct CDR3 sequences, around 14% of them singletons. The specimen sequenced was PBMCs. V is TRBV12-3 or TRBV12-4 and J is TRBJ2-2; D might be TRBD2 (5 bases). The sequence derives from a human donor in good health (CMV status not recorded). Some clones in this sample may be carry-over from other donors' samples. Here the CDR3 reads CASSLDSRAGELFF. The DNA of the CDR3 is TGTGCCAGCAGTTTAGATTCGAGGGCCGGGGAGCTGTTTTTT.